One T cell receptor beta chain is described in this entry. Its antigen remains unidentified. Trimming stripped 6 bases from V and 6 bases from J, with 19 bases between. Germline loops: CDR1 SGDLS, CDR2 YYNGEE. CDR3 length equals 15 residues. TCRdb keeps only in-frame clones here, not all; method: immunoSEQ multiplex PCR. The table lists about 130,000 clones, roughly nine tenths of them singletons. The sample comes from a study of T cell responses to AZD1222 COVID-19 vaccine. About the research overall: Second doses that came at about 4 or about 12 weeks were put together. General observations from the study: Of spike-specific TCRs, nearly half reportedly target regions left unmutated in variants. Two doses of AZD1222 preceded a rise in Spike-specific TCR breadth and depth. Vaccine-related CD4 TCRs covered spike, predominating at 160-218 and 743-854.

The source of this sequence is an adult in good health. This chain links TRBV9 with TRBJ2-1; D may be TRBD1 or TRBD2 (7 bases each). The sample here was peripheral blood, taken on day 0 of AZD1222 vaccination. This CDR3 is CASTPQGGGGNEQFF. The CDR3 DNA sequence: TGTGCCAGCACCCCCCAGGGGGGGGGTGGCAATGAGCAGTTCTTC.